The clone carrying this T cell receptor (beta chain) was detected once. Libraries were prepared by immunoSEQ multiplex PCR; TCRdb keeps only in-frame clonotypes and omits some of them. The sample carries some 290,000 clones, around nine tenths recorded once. The data belong to a study of blood T cell repertoires in COVID-19. Trimming removed 5 bases from V and 7 bases from J; junction bases left unmatched: 15. The CDR3 length is 16 residues. CDR1 is SNHLY and CDR2 is FYNNEI in the germline V gene. Followed longitudinally, the Seattle patients had been enrolled during active infection. This TCR was recovered from a woman under 40 with COVID-19, enrolled during active disease. The V call is TRBV2, the J call TRBJ1-1; TRBD1 matches 8 bases. The sample comprised peripheral blood. The CDR3: CASSSLRAGGLGEAFF. The DNA of the CDR3 is TGTGCCAGCAGTTCCCTGCGGGCAGGGGGCTTGGGTGAAGCTTTCTTT.